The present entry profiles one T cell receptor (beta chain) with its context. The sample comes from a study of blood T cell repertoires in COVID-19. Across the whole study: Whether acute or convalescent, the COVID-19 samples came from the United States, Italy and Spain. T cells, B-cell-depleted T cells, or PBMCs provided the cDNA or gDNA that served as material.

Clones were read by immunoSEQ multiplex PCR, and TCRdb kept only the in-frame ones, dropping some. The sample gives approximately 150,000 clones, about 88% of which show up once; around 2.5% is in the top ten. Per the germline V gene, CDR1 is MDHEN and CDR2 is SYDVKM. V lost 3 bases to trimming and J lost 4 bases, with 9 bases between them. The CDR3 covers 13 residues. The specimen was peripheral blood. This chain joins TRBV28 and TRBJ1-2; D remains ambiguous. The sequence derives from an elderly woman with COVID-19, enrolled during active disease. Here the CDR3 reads CASSLREAYGYTF. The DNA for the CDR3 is TGTGCCAGCAGTTTGCGGGAAGCCTATGGCTACACCTTC.